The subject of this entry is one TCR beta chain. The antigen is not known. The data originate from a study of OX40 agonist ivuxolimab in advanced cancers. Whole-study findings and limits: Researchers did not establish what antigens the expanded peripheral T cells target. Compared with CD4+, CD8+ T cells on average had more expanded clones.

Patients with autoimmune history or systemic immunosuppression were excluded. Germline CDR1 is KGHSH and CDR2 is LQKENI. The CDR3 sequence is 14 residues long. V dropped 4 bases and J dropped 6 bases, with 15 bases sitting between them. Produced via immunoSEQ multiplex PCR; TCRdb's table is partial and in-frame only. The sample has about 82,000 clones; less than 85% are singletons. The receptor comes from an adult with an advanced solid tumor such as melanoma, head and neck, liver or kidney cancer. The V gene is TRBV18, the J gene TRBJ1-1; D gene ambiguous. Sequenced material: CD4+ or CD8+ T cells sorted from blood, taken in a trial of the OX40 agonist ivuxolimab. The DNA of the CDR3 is TGTGCCAGCTCACTAAGCCTCGGACGGTCTGAAGCTTTCTTT. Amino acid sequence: CASSLSLGRSEAFF.